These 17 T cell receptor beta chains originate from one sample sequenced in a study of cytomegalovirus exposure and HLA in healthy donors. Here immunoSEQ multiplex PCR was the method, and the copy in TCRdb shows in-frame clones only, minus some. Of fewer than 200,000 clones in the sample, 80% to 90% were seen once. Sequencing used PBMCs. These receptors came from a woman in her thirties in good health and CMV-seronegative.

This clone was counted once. CDR3 coding DNA: TGTGCCATCGGCCACGAGCAGTACTTC. Protein: CAIGHEQYF. V and J are TRBV10-3 and TRBJ2-7; D not certain. CDR1 is ENHRY and CDR2 is SYGVKD in the germline V gene. V was shortened by 8 bases and J by 5 bases, with 4 bases between the two germline ends. The CDR3 consists of 9 residues.

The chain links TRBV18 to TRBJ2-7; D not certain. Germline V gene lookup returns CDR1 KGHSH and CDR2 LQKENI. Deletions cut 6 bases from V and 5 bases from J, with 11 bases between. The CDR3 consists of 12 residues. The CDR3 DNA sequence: TGTGCCAGCTCCAACTCCCGGGACGAGCAGTACTTC. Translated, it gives CASSNSRDEQYF.

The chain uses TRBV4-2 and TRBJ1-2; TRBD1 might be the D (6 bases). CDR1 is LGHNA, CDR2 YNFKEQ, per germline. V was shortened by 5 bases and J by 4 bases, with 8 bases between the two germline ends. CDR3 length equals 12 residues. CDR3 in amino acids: CASSDRLYGYTF. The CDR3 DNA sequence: TGTGCCAGCAGCGACAGGCTCTATGGCTACACCTTC.

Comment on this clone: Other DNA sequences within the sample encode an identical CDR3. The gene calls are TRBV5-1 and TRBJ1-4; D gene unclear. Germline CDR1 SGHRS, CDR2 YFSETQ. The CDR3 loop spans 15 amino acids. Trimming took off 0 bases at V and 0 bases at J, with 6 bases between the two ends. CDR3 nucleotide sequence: TGCGCCAGCAGCTTGGAAGGAGCAACTAATGAAAAACTGTTTTTT. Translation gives CASSLEGATNEKLFF.

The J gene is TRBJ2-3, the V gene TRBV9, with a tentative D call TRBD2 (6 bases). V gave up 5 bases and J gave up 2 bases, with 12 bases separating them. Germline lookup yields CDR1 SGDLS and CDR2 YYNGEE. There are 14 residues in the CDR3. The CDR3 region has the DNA TGTGCCAGCAGGGCCAGGGAGGACACAGATACGCAGTATTTT. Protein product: CASRAREDTDTQYF.

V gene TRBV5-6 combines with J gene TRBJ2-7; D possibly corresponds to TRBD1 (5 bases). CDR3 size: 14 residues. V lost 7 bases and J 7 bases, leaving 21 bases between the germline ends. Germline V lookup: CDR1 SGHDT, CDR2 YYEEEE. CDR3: CASGPRPGSWEQYF. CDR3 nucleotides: TGTGCCAGCGGTCCGAGACCAGGGTCCTGGGAGCAGTACTTC.

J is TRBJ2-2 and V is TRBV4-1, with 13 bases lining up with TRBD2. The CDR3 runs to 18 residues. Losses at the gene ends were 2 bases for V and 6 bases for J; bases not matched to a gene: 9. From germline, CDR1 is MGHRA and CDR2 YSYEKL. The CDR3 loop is CASSQSLLAGGSPGELFF. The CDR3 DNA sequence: TGCGCCAGCAGCCAAAGTCTACTAGCGGGGGGGAGCCCCGGGGAGCTGTTTTTT.

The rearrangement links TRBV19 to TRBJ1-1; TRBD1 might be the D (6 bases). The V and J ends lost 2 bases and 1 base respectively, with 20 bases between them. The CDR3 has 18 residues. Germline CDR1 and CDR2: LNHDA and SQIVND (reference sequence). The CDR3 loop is CASSIYLRGGEGNTEAFF. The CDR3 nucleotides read TGTGCCAGTAGTATATATCTAAGGGGGGGGGAAGGGAACACTGAAGCTTTCTTT.

For the CDR3, the DNA is TGTGCCAGCAACCTCAGGGGACCCTTGAGCACTGAAGCTTTCTTT. Its protein is CASNLRGPLSTEAFF. The V call is TRBV5-6, the J call TRBJ1-1; tentatively, D is TRBD1 (6 bases). The germline V and J ends were trimmed by 6 bases and 4 bases, with 19 bases remaining between them. Looked up from germline, CDR1 is SGHDT and CDR2 is YYEEEE. The CDR3 extends over 15 amino acids.

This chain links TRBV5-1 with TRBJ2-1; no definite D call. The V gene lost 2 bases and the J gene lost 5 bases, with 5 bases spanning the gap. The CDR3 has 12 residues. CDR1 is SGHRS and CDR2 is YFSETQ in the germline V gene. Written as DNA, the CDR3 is TGCGCCAGCAGCTTATATGACAATGAGCAGTTCTTC. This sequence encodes CASSLYDNEQFF.

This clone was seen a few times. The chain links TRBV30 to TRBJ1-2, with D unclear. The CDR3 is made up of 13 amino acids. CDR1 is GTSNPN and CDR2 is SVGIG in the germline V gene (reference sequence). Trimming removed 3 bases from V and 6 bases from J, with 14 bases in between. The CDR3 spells CAWRLDYRDGYTF. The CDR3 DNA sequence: TGTGCCTGGAGACTCGATTACCGGGATGGCTACACCTTC. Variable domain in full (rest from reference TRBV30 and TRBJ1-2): SQTIHQWPATLVQPVGSPLSLECTVEGTSNPNLYWYRQAAGRGLQLLFYSVGIGQISSEVPQNLSASRPQDRQFILSSKKLLLSDSGFYLCAWRLDYRDGYTFGSGTRLTVV.

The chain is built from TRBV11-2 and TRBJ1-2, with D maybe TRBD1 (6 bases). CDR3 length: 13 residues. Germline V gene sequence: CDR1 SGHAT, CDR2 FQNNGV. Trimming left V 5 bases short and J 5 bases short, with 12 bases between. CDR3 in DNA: TGTGCCAGCAGCGTTACAGGGCTTTATGGCTACACCTTC. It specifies CASSVTGLYGYTF.

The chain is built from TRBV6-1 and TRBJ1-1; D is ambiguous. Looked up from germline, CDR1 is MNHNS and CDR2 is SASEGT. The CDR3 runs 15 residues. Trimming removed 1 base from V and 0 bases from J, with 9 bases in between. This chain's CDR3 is CASSEGQILNTEAFF. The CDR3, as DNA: TGTGCCAGCAGTGAAGGCCAGATCCTGAACACTGAAGCTTTCTTT.

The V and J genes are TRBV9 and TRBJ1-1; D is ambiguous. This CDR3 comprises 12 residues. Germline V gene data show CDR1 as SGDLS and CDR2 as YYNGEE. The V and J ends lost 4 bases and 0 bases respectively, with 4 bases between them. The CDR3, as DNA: TGTGCCAGCAGCCCTTTGAACACTGAAGCTTTCTTT. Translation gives CASSPLNTEAFF.

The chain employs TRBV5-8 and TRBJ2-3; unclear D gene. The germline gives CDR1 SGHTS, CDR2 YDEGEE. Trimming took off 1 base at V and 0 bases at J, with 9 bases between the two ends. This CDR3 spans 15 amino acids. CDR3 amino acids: CASSLISRSTDTQYF. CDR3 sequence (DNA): TGTGCCAGCAGCTTGATTAGCCGAAGCACAGATACGCAGTATTTT. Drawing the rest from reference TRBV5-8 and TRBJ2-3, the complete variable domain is EAGVTQSPTHLIKTRGQQATLRCSPISGHTSVYWYQQALGLGLQFLLWYDEGEERNRGNFPPRFSGRQFPNYSSELNVNALELEDSALYLCASSLISRSTDTQYFGPGTRLTVL.

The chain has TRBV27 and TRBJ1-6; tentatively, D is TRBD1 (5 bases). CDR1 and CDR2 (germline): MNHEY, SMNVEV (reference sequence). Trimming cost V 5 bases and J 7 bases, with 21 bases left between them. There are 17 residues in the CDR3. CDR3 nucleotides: TGTGCCAGCAGTCCCCAGGCGGGACGGGGAAGGAATTCACCCCTCCACTTT. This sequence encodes CASSPQAGRGRNSPLHF.

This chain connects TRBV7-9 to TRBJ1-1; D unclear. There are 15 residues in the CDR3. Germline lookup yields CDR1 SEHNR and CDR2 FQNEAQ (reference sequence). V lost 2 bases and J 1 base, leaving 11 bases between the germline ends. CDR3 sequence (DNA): TGTGCCAGCAGCTTATCCCGAGCCCCGAACACTGAAGCTTTCTTT. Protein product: CASSLSRAPNTEAFF.